This T cell receptor beta chain derives from a study of T cells in Graves' hyperthyroidism and ophthalmopathy. For the study at large: Blood from the periphery was taken at initial diagnosis, before any treatment. Study-wide points: Most thyroid clonotypes with frequency above 0.001 were detected in blood. By a 13 V-J model, ophthalmopathy was set apart from stable hyperthyroidism. Model output signaled ophthalmopathy a median approximately 6 months ahead of onset.

This clonotype was seen at least ten times. Its antigen is unidentified. This CDR3 has 16 amino acids. Germline-derived CDR1 and CDR2 are SQVTM and ANQGSEA. V was trimmed by 3 bases and J by 7 bases, leaving 23 bases between them. RNA transcripts yielded amplified TCR beta CDR3 regions. The primer set for the first-round RT-PCR of the TCR CDR3 was HTBI. A single record per CDR3 protein comes from TCRdb applying MiXCR to the multiplex PCR reads. The sample lists about 380,000 distinct CDR3 sequences; roughly 12% were seen once. The specimen sequenced was blood. This chain uses TRBV29-1 with TRBJ2-3, with D uncertain. The receptor was isolated from a man between 25 and 39 years old with Graves' hyperthyroidism that later progressed to Graves' ophthalmopathy. CDR3 nucleotides: TGCAGCGTTGAGTCGCGAACAGCAGTTTTGGGTAATACGCAGTATTTT. The encoded protein is CSVESRTAVLGNTQYF.